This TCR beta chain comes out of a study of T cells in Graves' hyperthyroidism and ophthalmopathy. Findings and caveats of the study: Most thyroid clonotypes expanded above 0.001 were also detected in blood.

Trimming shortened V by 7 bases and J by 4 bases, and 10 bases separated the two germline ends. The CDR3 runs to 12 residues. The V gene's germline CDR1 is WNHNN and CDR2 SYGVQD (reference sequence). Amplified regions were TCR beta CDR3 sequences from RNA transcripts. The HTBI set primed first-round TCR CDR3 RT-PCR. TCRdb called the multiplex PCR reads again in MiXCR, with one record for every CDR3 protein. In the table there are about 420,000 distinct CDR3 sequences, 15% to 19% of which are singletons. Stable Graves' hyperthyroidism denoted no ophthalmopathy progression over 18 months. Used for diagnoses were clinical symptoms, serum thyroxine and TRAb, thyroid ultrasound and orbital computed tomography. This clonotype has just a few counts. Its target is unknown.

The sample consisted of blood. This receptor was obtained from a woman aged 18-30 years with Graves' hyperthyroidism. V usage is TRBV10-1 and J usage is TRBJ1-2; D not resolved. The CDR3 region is CASNRPIYGYTF. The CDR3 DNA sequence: TGCGCCAGCAACCGACCGATCTATGGCTACACCTTC.